Listed below are T cell receptor beta chains from one sample, sequenced in a study of blood T cell repertoires in COVID-19. Clones were read by immunoSEQ multiplex PCR, and TCRdb kept only the in-frame ones, dropping some. The table lists 200,000 to 250,000 clones, roughly 85% of them singletons. What was sequenced was peripheral blood. The receptors were gathered from a woman in her 70s with COVID-19, enrolled during active disease. Both conserved end residues are part of each CDR3. D genes are given only for firm matches. Expanded clones are given a class, and other clones once, few, many or no size at all.

j_call,d_call,clone_size,v_call,cdr3_aa,cdr3_nt
TRBJ2-2,TRBD1,NA,TRBV6-6,CASSTPRGRVTGELFF,TGTGCCAGCAGTACCCCCAGGGGGCGGGTCACCGGGGAGCTGTTTTTT
TRBJ1-1,TRBD1,NA,TRBV5-1,CASSLDPGQGARAFF,TGCGCCAGCAGCTTGGATCCGGGACAGGGGGCTCGGGCTTTCTTT
TRBJ1-5,NA,NA,TRBV30,CAWSRGKGPQHF,TGTGCCTGGAGTAGGGGGAAAGGGCCCCAGCATTTT
TRBJ2-1,TRBD2,NA,TRBV4-1,CASSQEGLAGYNEQFF,TGCGCCAGCAGCCAAGAGGGACTAGCGGGATATAATGAGCAGTTCTTC
TRBJ1-1,TRBD1,few,TRBV5-1,CASSRNLQGMNTEAFF,TGCGCCAGCAGCCGGAATTTACAGGGGATGAACACTGAAGCTTTCTTT
TRBJ2-5,NA,NA,TRBV7-8,CASSLIRVQETQYF,TGTGCCAGCAGCTTAATACGAGTCCAAGAGACCCAGTACTTC
TRBJ1-1,NA,NA,TRBV11-2,CASSFTLGSTEAFF,TGTGCCAGCAGCTTTACCCTAGGGAGCACTGAAGCTTTCTTT
TRBJ1-2,TRBD1,once,TRBV27,CASSGRFRDSNYGYTF,TGTGCCAGCAGTGGAAGGTTCCGGGACAGTAACTATGGCTACACCTTC
TRBJ2-7,TRBD1,NA,TRBV5-5,CASSLGTGGSYEQYF,TGTGCCAGCAGCTTGGGGACAGGGGGCAGTTACGAGCAGTACTTC
TRBJ2-7,NA,NA,TRBV30,CAWSPNYEQYF,TGTGCCTGGAGCCCCAACTACGAGCAGTACTTC
TRBJ2-1,NA,NA,TRBV15,CATSSTTRTFSYNEQFF,TGTGCCACCAGCAGCACCACCAGAACATTCTCCTACAATGAGCAGTTCTTC
TRBJ1-6,NA,NA,TRBV2,CASSDQGRNSPLHF,TGTGCCAGCAGTGACCAGGGGCGGAATTCACCCCTCCACTTT
TRBJ2-1,TRBD2,once,TRBV7-3,CASSTQSGTSGQFF,TGTGCCAGCAGCACCCAATCGGGGACTAGCGGACAGTTCTTC
TRBJ1-1,NA,once,TRBV10-3,CAISPGNTEAFF,TGTGCCATCAGTCCAGGGAACACTGAAGCTTTCTTT
TRBJ2-7,TRBD1,NA,TRBV5-1,CASSRGQGLSYEQYF,TGCGCCAGCAGCCGGGGACAGGGCCTCTCCTACGAGCAGTACTTC
TRBJ1-1,NA,many,TRBV4-3,CASSQDSSSTEAFF,TGCGCCAGCAGCCAAGATTCTAGTAGCACTGAAGCTTTCTTT
TRBJ1-6,NA,NA,TRBV2,CASSGLSILENSPLHF,TGTGCCAGCAGTGGCTTGTCTATCCTGGAGAATTCACCCCTCCACTTT
TRBJ2-5,NA,NA,TRBV4-3,CASSQDPDTETQYF,TGCGCCAGCAGCCAAGATCCGGACACGGAGACCCAGTACTTC
TRBJ1-3,TRBD1,NA,TRBV10-3,CAISVGTGSSGNTIYF,TGTGCCATCAGTGTTGGGACAGGGAGCTCTGGAAACACCATATATTTT
TRBJ2-7,NA,NA,TRBV3-1/TRBV3-2,CASSQQAGGAREQYF,TGTGCCAGCAGCCAGCAAGCGGGTGGGGCTCGGGAGCAGTACTTC
TRBJ1-5,TRBD1,once,TRBV19,CASSIVRDRGGNQPQHF,TGTGCCAGTAGTATAGTGAGGGACAGGGGTGGCAATCAGCCCCAGCATTTT
TRBJ2-2,NA,NA,TRBV6-5,CASSYQYTGELFF,TGTGCCAGCAGTTACCAATACACCGGGGAGCTGTTTTTT
TRBJ1-1,NA,NA,TRBV5-8,CASGSEAWDTEAFF,TGTGCCAGCGGGAGCGAAGCTTGGGACACTGAAGCTTTCTTT
TRBJ2-7,NA,NA,TRBV27,CASKPTGNNEQYF,TGTGCCAGCAAACCCACCGGGAATAACGAGCAGTACTTC